This T cell receptor (beta chain) was profiled in a study of blood T cell repertoires in COVID-19. The authors' processing: Cell counts per sample came from amplifying reference gene primers. Data came from immunoSEQ multiplex PCR; TCRdb stores just in-frame clones and leaves some out. V, J and clone size derive from that table, while D and trimming were established from the DNA sequence. This sample has roughly 330,000 clones, with 87% found just once. The sequence derives from a woman younger than 45 who had recovered from COVID-19. The sequencing input was PBMCs or T cells enriched from blood (not recorded which).

The CDR3 nucleotides read TGTGCCAGCAGTACAAACCGGAACACTGAAGCTTTCTTT. Its translation is CASSTNRNTEAFF. The genes are TRBV6-5 and TRBJ1-1; D is unclear. V was shortened by 5 bases and J by 1 base, with 8 bases between the two germline ends. There are 13 residues in the CDR3. Germline assignment: CDR1 MNHEY and CDR2 SVGAGI.